These 12 T cell receptor beta chains came from one sample sequenced in a study of OX40 agonist ivuxolimab in advanced cancers. Here immunoSEQ multiplex PCR was the method, and the copy in TCRdb shows in-frame clones only, minus some. The sample comprises about 46,000 clones, about 91% of which are singletons, and over 9.5% rests with the top ten. Sequenced here: CD4+ or CD8+ T cells sorted from blood, sampled in a trial of the OX40 agonist ivuxolimab. These receptors all stem from an adult with an advanced solid tumor such as melanoma, head and neck, liver or kidney cancer.

This sequence joins TRBV6-6 and TRBJ2-1; 9 bases map to TRBD1. Per the germline V gene, CDR1 is MNHNY and CDR2 is SVGAGI (reference sequence). The V and J ends lost 0 bases and 9 bases, in that order; junction bases with no gene match: 9. This CDR3 is 16 amino acids long. For the CDR3, the DNA is TGTGCCAGCAGTTACTCCGTGGGACAGGGTTTTGGTGAGCAGTTCTTC. Amino acid sequence: CASSYSVGQGFGEQFF.

This chain joins TRBV19 and TRBJ1-1; 8 nucleotides align to TRBD1. Germline V gives CDR1 LNHDA, CDR2 SQIVND (reference sequence). The CDR3 is 16 residues long. The V and J ends lost 5 bases and 1 base, in that order; junction bases with no gene match: 9. For the CDR3, the DNA is TGTGCCAGTAGTCCCCCAGGGCAGGGGGCGAACACTGAAGCTTTCTTT. Protein sequence: CASSPPGQGANTEAFF.

J is TRBJ1-1 and V is TRBV5-6, with D hard to call. V shed 1 base and J shed 4 bases, with 14 bases lying between them. Germline CDR1 and CDR2: SGHDT and YYEEEE. CDR3 length equals 15 residues. The CDR3 coding sequence is TGTGCCAGCAGCTTGTATGAACACCCATTCACTGAAGCTTTCTTT. The encoded protein is CASSLYEHPFTEAFF.

This clone has a handful of counts. The V call is TRBV28, the J call TRBJ1-1, with D possibly being TRBD1 (5 bases). The CDR3 has 14 amino acids. Between the trimmed V and J ends, which lost 3 bases and 1 base, there was a span of 9 bases. Germline V gives CDR1 MDHEN, CDR2 SYDVKM. The CDR3 loop is CASSFEDTNTEAFF. The CDR3 DNA is TGTGCCAGCAGTTTCGAGGACACGAACACTGAAGCTTTCTTT.

The genes are TRBV4-1 and TRBJ1-6, with TRBD1 as a possible D gene (6 bases). The V end was cut by 4 bases, the J end by 10 bases, with 11 bases between. The CDR3 consists of 13 residues. Per germline, CDR1 MGHRA and CDR2 YSYEKL. The CDR3 DNA reads as TGCGCCAGCAGCCCGGAGGGGGAATCACCCCTCCACTTT. Translated, it gives CASSPEGESPLHF.

The chain links TRBV19 to TRBJ1-1; no reliable D call. The CDR3 runs to 13 residues. Per the germline V gene, CDR1 is LNHDA and CDR2 is SQIVND (reference sequence). V was clipped by 6 bases and J by 3 bases, with 11 bases between them. The CDR3 bases are TGTGCCAGTAGGATTCTTTGGGACACTGAAGCTTTCTTT. This sequence encodes CASRILWDTEAFF.

The rearrangement links TRBV11-2 to TRBJ1-1; no firm D call. V lost 5 bases to trimming and J lost 5 bases, with 9 bases between them. The CDR3 is 12 residues long. Per the germline V gene, CDR1 is SGHAT and CDR2 is FQNNGV. The DNA for the CDR3 is TGTGCCAGCAGCCCAGAAGGGACTGAAGCTTTCTTT. This encodes CASSPEGTEAFF.

The chain uses TRBV19 and TRBJ1-1, with D maybe TRBD1 (5 bases). V lost 3 bases and J lost 7, with 9 bases in between. Germline CDR1 is LNHDA and CDR2 is SQIVND (reference sequence). The CDR3 is made up of 12 amino acids. CDR3 sequence reads: CASSMGLGEAFF. CDR3 in DNA: TGTGCCAGTAGTATGGGGCTGGGTGAAGCTTTCTTT.

Worth noting for this clone: One end of the junction varies from germline; a read error may be responsible. Other DNA sequences of this sample code for an identical CDR3. V usage is TRBV30 and J usage is TRBJ2-7; unclear D gene. The CDR3 is made up of 12 amino acids. CDR1 is GTSNPN and CDR2 is SVGIG in the germline V gene (reference sequence). CDR3 sequence reads: CAWVLDSYEQYF. CDR3 nucleotide sequence: TGCGCCTGGGTCCTGGACTCCTACGAGCAGTACTTC.

V is TRBV30 and J is TRBJ2-7; TRBD1 agrees at 8 bases. J lost 4 bases, V lost 8 bases, and 4 bases had no gene match. The CDR3 is 11 residues long. Germline V gene sequence: CDR1 GTSNPN, CDR2 SVGIG (reference sequence). The CDR3 DNA follows: TGTGCCACCGGACAGGGATACGAGCAGTACTTC. It encodes CATGQGYEQYF.

The CDR3 reads CASSLFVRGYGYTF. The CDR3 DNA reads TGTGCCAGCAGTTTATTCGTCAGGGGCTATGGCTACACCTTC. The genes are TRBV28 and TRBJ1-2; D is perhaps TRBD1 (6 bases). This CDR3 has 14 residues. Trimming stripped 1 base from V and 4 bases from J, with 10 bases between. Per germline, CDR1 MDHEN and CDR2 SYDVKM.

The V and J genes are TRBV4-1 and TRBJ2-5; no definite D call. Trimming left V 1 base short and J 5 bases short, with 8 bases between. The CDR3 is 13 residues long. Per germline, CDR1 MGHRA and CDR2 YSYEKL. CDR3 loop: CASSQGVRETQYF. CDR3 nucleotides: TGCGCCAGCAGCCAAGGGGTACGGGAGACCCAGTACTTC.